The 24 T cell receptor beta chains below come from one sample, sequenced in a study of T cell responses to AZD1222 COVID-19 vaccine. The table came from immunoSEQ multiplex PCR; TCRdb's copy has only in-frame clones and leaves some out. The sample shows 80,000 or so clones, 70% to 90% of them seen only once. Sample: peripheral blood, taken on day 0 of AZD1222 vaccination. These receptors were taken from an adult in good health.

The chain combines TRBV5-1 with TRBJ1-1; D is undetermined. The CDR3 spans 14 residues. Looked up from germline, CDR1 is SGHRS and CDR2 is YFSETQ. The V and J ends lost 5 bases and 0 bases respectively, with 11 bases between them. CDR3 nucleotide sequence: TGCGCCAGCAGAGGGTGGGAACTGAACACTGAAGCTTTCTTT. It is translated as CASRGWELNTEAFF.

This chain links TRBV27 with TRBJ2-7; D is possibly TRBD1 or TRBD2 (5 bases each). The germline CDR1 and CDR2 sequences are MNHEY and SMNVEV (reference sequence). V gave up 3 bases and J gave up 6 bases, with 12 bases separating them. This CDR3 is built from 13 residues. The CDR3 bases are TGTGCCAGCAGTTTCCCTGGGACGGGCGAGCAGTACTTC. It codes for CASSFPGTGEQYF.

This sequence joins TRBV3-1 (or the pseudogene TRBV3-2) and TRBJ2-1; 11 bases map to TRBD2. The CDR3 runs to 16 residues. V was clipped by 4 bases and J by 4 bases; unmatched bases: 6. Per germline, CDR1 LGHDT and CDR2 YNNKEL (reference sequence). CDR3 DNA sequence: TGTGCCAGCAGCCTCCGTAGCGGGAGGGGGTACAATGAGCAGTTCTTC. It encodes CASSLRSGRGYNEQFF.

The CDR3 here is CASSSRQGREKLFF. The CDR3 DNA sequence: TGTGCCAGCAGTTCAAGACAGGGAAGAGAAAAACTGTTTTTT. The V call is TRBV3-1 (or the pseudogene TRBV3-2), the J call TRBJ1-4, with 7 nucleotides matching TRBD1. This CDR3 has 14 amino acids. Germline lookup yields CDR1 LGHDT and CDR2 YNNKEL (reference sequence). V dropped 6 bases and J dropped 8; count of bases not matched to a gene: 9.

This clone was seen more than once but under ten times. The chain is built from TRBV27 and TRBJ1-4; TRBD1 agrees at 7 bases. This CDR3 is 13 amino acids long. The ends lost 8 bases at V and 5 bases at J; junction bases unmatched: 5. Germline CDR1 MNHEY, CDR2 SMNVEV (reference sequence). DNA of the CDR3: TGTGCCAGCTACGACAGGGTAAATGAAAAACTGTTTTTT. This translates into CASYDRVNEKLFF.

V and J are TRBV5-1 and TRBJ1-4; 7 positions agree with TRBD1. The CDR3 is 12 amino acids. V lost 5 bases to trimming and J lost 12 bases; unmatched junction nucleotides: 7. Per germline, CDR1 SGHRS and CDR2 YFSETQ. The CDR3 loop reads CASRGGRAELFF. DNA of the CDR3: TGCGCCAGCAGAGGGGGCAGGGCTGAACTGTTTTTT.

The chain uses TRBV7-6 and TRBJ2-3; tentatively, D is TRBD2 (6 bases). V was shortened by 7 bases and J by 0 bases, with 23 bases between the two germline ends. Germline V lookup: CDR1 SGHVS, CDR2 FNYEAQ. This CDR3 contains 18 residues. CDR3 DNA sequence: TGTGCCAGCACCAGTCGACTAGGCCGCCAAACTAGCACAGATACGCAGTATTTT. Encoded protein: CASTSRLGRQTSTDTQYF.

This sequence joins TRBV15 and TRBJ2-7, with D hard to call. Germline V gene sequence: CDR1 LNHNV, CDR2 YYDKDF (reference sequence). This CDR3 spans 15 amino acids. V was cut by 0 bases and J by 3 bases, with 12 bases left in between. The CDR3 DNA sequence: TGTGCCACCAGCAGAGATAGACTCACTGTCTACGAGCAGTACTTC. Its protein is CATSRDRLTVYEQYF.

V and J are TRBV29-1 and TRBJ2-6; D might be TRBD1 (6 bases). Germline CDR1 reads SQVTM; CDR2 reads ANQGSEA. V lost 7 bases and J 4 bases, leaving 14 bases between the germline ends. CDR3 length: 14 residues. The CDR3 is CSASDSPGANVLTF. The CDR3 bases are TGCAGCGCTTCGGACAGCCCCGGGGCCAACGTCCTGACTTTC.

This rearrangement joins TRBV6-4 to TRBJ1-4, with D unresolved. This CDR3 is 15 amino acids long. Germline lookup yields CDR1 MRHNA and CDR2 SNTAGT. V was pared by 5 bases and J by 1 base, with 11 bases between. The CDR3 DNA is TGTGCCAGCAGTTTGGGGTCCGGAACTAATGAAAAACTGTTTTTT. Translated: CASSLGSGTNEKLFF.

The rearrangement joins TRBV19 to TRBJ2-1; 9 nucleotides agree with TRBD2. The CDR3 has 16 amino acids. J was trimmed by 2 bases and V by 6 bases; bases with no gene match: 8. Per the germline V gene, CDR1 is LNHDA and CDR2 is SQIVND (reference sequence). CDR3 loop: CASSAWGGRAYNEQFF. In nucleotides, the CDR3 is TGTGCCAGTAGCGCCTGGGGCGGGAGGGCCTACAATGAGCAGTTCTTC.

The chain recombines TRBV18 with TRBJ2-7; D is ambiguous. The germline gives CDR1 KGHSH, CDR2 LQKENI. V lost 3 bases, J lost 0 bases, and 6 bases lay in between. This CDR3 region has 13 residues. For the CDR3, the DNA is TGTGCCAGCTCACCGGGCGGCTCCTACGAGCAGTACTTC. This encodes CASSPGGSYEQYF.

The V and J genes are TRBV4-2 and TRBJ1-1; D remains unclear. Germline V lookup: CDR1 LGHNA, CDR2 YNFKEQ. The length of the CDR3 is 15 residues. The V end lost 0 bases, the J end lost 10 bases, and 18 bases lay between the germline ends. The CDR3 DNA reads TGTGCCAGCAGCCAAGATTGGTTCGGTGAAGGGTCAGCTTTCTTT. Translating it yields CASSQDWFGEGSAFF.

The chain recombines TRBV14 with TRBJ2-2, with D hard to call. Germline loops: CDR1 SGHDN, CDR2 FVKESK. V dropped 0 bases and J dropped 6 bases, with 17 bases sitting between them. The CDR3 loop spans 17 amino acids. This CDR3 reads CASSQDPARARSGELFF. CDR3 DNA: TGTGCCAGCAGCCAAGATCCCGCTCGGGCTAGATCCGGGGAGCTGTTTTTT. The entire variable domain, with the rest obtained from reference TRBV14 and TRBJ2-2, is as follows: EAGVTQFPSHSVIEKGQTVTLRCDPISGHDNLYWYRRVMGKEIKFLLHFVKESKQDESGMPNNRFLAERTGGTYSTLKVQPAELEDSGVYFCASSQDPARARSGELFFGEGSRLTVL.

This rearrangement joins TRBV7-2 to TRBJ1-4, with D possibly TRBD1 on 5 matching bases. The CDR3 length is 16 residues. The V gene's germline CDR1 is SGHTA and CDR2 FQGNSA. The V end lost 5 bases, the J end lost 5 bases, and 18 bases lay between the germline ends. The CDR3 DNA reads TGTGCCAGCAGCCTTACCCGGGGGGGATTGAATGAAAAACTGTTTTTT. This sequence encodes CASSLTRGGLNEKLFF.

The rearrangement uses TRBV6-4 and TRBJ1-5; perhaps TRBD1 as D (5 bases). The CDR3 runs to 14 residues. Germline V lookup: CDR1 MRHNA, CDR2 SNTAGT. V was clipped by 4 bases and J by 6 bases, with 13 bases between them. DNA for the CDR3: TGTGCCAGCAGTGTGGCTGGGGGGAGTCAGCCCCAGCATTTT. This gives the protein CASSVAGGSQPQHF.

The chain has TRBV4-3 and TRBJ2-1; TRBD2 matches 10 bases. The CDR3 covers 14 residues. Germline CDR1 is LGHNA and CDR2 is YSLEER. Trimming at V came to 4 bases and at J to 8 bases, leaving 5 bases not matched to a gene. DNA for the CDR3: TGCGCCAGCAGCCCCCTAGCGGGAGAAGATGAGCAGTTCTTC. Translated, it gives CASSPLAGEDEQFF.

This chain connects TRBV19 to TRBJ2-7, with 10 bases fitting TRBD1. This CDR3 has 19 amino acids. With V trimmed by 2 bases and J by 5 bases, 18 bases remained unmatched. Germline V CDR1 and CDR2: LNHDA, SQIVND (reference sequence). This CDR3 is CASSISGTGEGSARDEQYF. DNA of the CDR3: TGTGCCAGTAGTATATCAGGGACAGGGGAAGGCAGCGCAAGGGACGAGCAGTACTTC.

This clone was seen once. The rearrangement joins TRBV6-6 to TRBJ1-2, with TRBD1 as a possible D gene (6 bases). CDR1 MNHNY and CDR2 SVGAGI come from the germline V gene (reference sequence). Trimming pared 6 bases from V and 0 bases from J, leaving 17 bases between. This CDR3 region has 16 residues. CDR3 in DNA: TGTGCCAGCAGGGGGGTAGGGGGGGAGGCTAACTATGGCTACACCTTC. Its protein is CASRGVGGEANYGYTF.

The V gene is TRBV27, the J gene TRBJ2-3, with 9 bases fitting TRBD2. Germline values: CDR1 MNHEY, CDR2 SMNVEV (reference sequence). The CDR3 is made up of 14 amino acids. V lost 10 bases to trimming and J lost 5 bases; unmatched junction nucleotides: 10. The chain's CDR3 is CATQEVAGVDTQYF. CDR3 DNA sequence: TGTGCCACCCAAGAAGTAGCGGGAGTAGATACGCAGTATTTT.

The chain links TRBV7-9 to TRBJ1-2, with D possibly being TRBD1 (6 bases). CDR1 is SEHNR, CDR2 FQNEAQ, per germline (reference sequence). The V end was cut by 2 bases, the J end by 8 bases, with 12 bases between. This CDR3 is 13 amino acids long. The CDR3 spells CASSLNQGTGYTF. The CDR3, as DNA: TGTGCCAGCAGCTTAAATCAGGGGACAGGCTACACCTTC.

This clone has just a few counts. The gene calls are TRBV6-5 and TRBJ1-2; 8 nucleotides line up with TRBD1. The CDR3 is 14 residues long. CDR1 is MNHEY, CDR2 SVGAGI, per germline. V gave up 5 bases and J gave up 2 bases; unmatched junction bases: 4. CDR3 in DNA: TGTGCCAGCAGTAAGGACAGGGTAAACTATGGCTACACCTTC. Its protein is CASSKDRVNYGYTF.

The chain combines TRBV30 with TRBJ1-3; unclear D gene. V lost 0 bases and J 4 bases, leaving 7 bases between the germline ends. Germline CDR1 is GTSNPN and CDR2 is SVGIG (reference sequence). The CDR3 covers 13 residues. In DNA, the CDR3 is TGTGCCTGGAGTGTACTTGGCGGAAACACCATATATTTT. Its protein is CAWSVLGGNTIYF.

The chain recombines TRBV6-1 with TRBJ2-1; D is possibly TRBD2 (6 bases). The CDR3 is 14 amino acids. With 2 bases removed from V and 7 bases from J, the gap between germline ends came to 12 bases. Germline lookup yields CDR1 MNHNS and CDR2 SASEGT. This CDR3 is CASSEPGLFNEQFF. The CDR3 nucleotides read TGTGCCAGCAGTGAACCGGGACTTTTTAATGAGCAGTTCTTC.